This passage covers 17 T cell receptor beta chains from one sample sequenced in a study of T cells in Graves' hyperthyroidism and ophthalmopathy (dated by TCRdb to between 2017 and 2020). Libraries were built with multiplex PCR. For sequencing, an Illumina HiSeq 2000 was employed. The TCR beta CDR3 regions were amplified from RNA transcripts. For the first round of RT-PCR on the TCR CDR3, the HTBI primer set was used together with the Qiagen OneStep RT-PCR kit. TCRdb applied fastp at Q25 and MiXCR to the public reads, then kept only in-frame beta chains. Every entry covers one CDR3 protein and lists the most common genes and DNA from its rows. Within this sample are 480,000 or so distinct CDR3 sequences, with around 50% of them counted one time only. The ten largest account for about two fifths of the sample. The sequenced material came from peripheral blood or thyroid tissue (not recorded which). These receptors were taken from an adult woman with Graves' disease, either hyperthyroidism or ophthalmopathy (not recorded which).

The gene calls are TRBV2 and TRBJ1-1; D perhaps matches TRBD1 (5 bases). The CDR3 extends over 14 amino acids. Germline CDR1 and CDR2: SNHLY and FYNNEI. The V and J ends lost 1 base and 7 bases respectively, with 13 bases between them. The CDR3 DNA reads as TGTGCCAGCAGTGAAGTAGGGGTGATTGTTGAAGCTTTCTTT. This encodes CASSEVGVIVEAFF.

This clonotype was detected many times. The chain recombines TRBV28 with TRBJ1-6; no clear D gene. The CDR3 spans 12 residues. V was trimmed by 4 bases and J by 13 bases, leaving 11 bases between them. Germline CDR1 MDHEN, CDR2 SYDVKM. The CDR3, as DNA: TGTGCCAGCAGTTCCGTCGGTACCCCCCTCCACTTT. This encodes CASSSVGTPLHF.

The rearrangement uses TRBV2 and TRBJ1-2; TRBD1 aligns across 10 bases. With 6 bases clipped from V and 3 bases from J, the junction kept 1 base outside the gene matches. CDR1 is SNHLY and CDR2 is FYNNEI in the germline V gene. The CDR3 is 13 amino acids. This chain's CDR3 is CASRGTGDYGYTF. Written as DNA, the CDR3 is TGTGCCAGCAGGGGGACAGGGGACTATGGCTACACCTTC.

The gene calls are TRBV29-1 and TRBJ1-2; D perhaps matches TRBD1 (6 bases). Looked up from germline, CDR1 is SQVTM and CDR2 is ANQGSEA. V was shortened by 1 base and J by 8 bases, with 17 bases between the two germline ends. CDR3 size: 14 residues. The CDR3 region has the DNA TGCAGCGTTGAAGGGGGGCAGATTCCCTGGGGCTACACCTTC. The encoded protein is CSVEGGQIPWGYTF.

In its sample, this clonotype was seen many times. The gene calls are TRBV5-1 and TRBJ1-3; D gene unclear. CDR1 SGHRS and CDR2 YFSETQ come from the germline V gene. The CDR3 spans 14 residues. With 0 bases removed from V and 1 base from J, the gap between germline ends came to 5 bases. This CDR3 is CASSLEGSGNTIYF. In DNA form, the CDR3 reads TGCGCCAGCAGCTTGGAGGGTTCTGGAAACACCATATATTTT.

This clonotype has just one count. In DNA form, the CDR3 reads TGCAGTGCTAGACCAGGTTGGGGTTCTCGGGAGACCCAGTACTTC. Encoded protein: CSARPGWGSRETQYF. The rearrangement joins TRBV20-1 to TRBJ2-5; no firm D call. The CDR3 loop spans 15 amino acids. CDR1 DFQATT and CDR2 SNEGSKA come from the germline V gene (reference sequence). V was cut by 2 bases and J by 5 bases, with 18 bases left in between.

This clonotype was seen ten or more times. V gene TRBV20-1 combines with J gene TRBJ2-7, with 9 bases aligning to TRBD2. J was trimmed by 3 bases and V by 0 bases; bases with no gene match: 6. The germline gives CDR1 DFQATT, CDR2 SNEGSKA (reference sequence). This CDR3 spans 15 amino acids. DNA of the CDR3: TGCAGTGCTAGAGATCTAAGCGGGAGGTACTACGAGCAGTACTTC. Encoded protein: CSARDLSGRYYEQYF.

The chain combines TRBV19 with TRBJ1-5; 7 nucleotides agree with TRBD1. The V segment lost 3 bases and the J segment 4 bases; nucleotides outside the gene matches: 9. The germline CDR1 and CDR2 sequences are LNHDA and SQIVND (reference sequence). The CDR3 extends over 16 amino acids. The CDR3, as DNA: TGTGCCAGTAGTATTGGTCGGACAGGTCGAAATCAGCCCCAGCATTTT. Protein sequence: CASSIGRTGRNQPQHF.

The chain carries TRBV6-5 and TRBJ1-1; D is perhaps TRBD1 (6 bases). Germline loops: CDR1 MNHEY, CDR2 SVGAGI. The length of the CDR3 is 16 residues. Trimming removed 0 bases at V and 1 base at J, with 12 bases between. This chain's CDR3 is CASSYSMEGGNTEAFF. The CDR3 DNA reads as TGTGCCAGCAGTTACTCAATGGAGGGGGGGAACACTGAAGCTTTCTTT.

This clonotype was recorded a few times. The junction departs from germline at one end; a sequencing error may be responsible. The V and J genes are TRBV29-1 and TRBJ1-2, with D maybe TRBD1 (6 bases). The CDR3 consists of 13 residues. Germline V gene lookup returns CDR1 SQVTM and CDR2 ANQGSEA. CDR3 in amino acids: CSVRDNRDYGYTF. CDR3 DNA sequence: TGCAGCGTCAGGGACAACCGAGACTATGGCTATACCTTC.

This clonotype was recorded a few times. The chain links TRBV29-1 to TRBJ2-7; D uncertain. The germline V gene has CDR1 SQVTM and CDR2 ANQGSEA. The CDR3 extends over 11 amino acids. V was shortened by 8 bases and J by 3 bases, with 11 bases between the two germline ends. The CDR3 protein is CSFQDHYEQYF. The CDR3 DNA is TGCAGCTTCCAGGACCACTACGAGCAGTACTTC.

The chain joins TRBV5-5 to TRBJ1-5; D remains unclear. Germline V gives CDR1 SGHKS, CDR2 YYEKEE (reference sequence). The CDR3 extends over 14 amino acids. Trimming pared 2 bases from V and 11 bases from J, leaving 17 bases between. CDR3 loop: CASSFGVGQETQHF. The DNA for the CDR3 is TGTGCCAGCAGCTTCGGCGTCGGGCAAGAGACCCAGCATTTT.

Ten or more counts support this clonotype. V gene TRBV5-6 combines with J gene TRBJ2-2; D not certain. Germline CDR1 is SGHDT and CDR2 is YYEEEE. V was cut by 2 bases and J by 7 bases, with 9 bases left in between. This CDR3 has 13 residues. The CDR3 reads CASSFGVLGELFF. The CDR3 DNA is TGTGCCAGCAGCTTTGGAGTTCTCGGGGAGCTGTTTTTT.

The CDR3 sequence: CASSYDGQGLYEQYF. CDR3 nucleotides: TGTGCCAGCAGTTACGACGGACAGGGATTATACGAGCAGTACTTC. The chain uses TRBV12-3 or TRBV12-4 and TRBJ2-7; TRBD1 aligns across 8 bases. The CDR3 is made up of 15 amino acids. V lost 4 bases to trimming and J lost 4 bases; unmatched junction nucleotides: 9.

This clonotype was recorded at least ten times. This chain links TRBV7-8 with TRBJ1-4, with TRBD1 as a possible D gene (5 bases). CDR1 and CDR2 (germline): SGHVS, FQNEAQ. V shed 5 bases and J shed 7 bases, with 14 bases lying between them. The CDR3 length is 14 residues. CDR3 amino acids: CASSPRGTGEKLFF. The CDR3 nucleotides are TGTGCCAGCAGCCCTAGGGGAACAGGTGAAAAACTGTTTTTT.

The CDR3 protein is CASSVRPGEETQYF. Here the CDR3 DNA reads TGTGCCAGCAGCGTGCGCCCTGGGGAAGAGACCCAGTACTTC. The chain links TRBV9 to TRBJ2-5; D not certain. This CDR3 spans 14 amino acids. CDR1 is SGDLS, CDR2 YYNGEE, per germline. Deletions cut 2 bases from V and 3 bases from J, with 11 bases between.

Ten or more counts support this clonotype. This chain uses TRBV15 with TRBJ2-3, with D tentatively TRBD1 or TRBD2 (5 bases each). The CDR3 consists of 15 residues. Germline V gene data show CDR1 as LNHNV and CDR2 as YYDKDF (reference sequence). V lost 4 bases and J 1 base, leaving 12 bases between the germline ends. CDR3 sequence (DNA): TGTGCCACCAGCATGGGACCGTCCCGCACAGATACGCAGTATTTT. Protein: CATSMGPSRTDTQYF.